The next 32 T cell receptor beta chains were all read from a single sample in a study of technical replicates of blood from several donors. Clones were sequenced by immunoSEQ multiplex PCR, and TCRdb holds only the in-frame ones, with some missing. The data show some 100,000 clones, with over 95% seen just once and around 0.2% held by the top ten. Specimen: T cells isolated from PBMCs. These receptors were taken from a human donor in good health.

CDR3 in DNA: TGTGCCAGTAGTACTAGTAACACCGGGGAGCTGTTTTTT. Its protein is CASSTSNTGELFF. The V and J genes are TRBV19 and TRBJ2-2; D gene uncertain. Germline V lookup: CDR1 LNHDA, CDR2 SQIVND (reference sequence). Trimming took 4 bases from V and 2 from J, leaving 5 bases between them. The CDR3 spans 13 residues.

This clone showed up just a few times. The chain combines TRBV4-1 with TRBJ1-1; 12 bases align to TRBD1. This CDR3 spans 15 amino acids. With V trimmed by 3 bases and J by 4 bases, 3 bases remained unmatched. The germline CDR1 and CDR2 sequences are MGHRA and YSYEKL. CDR3 in amino acids: CASSQGQGAATEAFF. In nucleotides, the CDR3 is TGCGCCAGCAGCCAGGGACAGGGGGCGGCCACTGAAGCTTTCTTT.

The genes are TRBV27 and TRBJ1-1, with D possibly matching TRBD1 (6 bases). Germline values: CDR1 MNHEY, CDR2 SMNVEV (reference sequence). V lost 5 bases to trimming and J lost 0 bases, with 19 bases between them. CDR3 size: 17 residues. CDR3 residues: CASSVTGTSRLNTEAFF. CDR3 nucleotides: TGTGCCAGCAGTGTGACCGGGACATCGCGACTGAACACTGAAGCTTTCTTT.

The rearrangement uses TRBV9 and TRBJ2-1; 10 bases fit TRBD1. Germline values: CDR1 SGDLS, CDR2 YYNGEE. Trimming at V came to 3 bases and at J to 4 bases, leaving 13 bases not matched to a gene. CDR3 length: 18 residues. The CDR3 reads CASSAPMTGGSSYNEQFF. CDR3 nucleotide sequence: TGTGCCAGCAGCGCTCCTATGACAGGGGGCAGTAGTTACAATGAGCAGTTCTTC.

About this clone: Other DNA sequences in the sample encode the same CDR3. The chain has TRBV28 and TRBJ1-1, with a tentative D call TRBD1 (5 bases). V was cut by 3 bases and J by 6 bases, with 11 bases left in between. Looked up from germline, CDR1 is MDHEN and CDR2 is SYDVKM. The CDR3 has 13 amino acids. CDR3 sequence: CASSLTGGAEAFF. The CDR3 coding sequence is TGTGCCAGCAGTTTGACTGGGGGGGCTGAAGCTTTCTTT.

As DNA, the CDR3 is TGTGCCAGCAGTTTGTCCGGGACAGGGACCTACGAGCAGTACTTC. It encodes CASSLSGTGTYEQYF. The J gene is TRBJ2-7, the V gene TRBV27; 9 bases agree with TRBD1. This CDR3 has 15 amino acids. After removal of 3 bases from V and 2 bases from J, the junction contained 5 bases not matched to a gene. The germline CDR1 and CDR2 sequences are MNHEY and SMNVEV (reference sequence).

J is TRBJ1-1 and V is TRBV29-1; D gene uncertain. The CDR3 spans 13 residues. CDR1 is SQVTM, CDR2 ANQGSEA, per germline. Trimming removed 4 bases at V and 0 bases at J, with 9 bases between. The CDR3 here is CSVVLSLNTEAFF. CDR3 DNA sequence: TGCAGCGTTGTTCTCTCCTTGAACACTGAAGCTTTCTTT.

This chain uses TRBV4-1 with TRBJ2-3, with a tentative D call TRBD2 (7 bases). This CDR3 region has 17 residues. V was pared by 2 bases and J by 1 base, with 16 bases between. The germline V gene has CDR1 MGHRA and CDR2 YSYEKL. CDR3 sequence: CASSQNPGGRRTDTQYF. DNA of the CDR3: TGCGCCAGCAGCCAAAACCCCGGGGGGCGACGCACAGATACGCAGTATTTT.

The chain couples TRBV12-5 to TRBJ2-2; D may be TRBD2 (6 bases). Germline V gene lookup returns CDR1 LGHNT and CDR2 FRNRAP. Trimming pared 3 bases from V and 4 bases from J, leaving 9 bases between. The CDR3 contains 14 residues. The CDR3 region has the DNA TGTGCTAGTGGTTTCGGAGCGGGCACCGGGGAGCTGTTTTTT. It is translated as CASGFGAGTGELFF. The full variable domain, completed using reference TRBV12-5 and TRBJ2-2, is DARVTQTPRHKVTEMGQEVTMRCQPILGHNTVFWYRQTMMQGLELLAYFRNRAPLDDSGMPKDRFSAEMPDATLATLKIQPSEPRDSAVYFCASGFGAGTGELFFGEGSRLTVL.

The chain is built from TRBV2 and TRBJ1-6, with D uncertain. The germline CDR1 and CDR2 sequences are SNHLY and FYNNEI. CDR3 length: 14 amino acids. Deletions cut 2 bases from V and 8 bases from J, with 10 bases between. The chain's CDR3 is CASSEYGGDSPLHF. CDR3 coding DNA: TGTGCCAGCAGTGAATATGGCGGGGATTCACCCCTCCACTTT.

The V call is TRBV15, the J call TRBJ1-2, with D uncertain. Germline V lookup: CDR1 LNHNV, CDR2 YYDKDF (reference sequence). The CDR3 is 15 residues long. Trimming pared 5 bases from V and 4 bases from J, leaving 17 bases between. CDR3 sequence (DNA): TGTGCCACCAGCCCGTCTCTAAACCCCGTCTATGGCTACACCTTC. This encodes CATSPSLNPVYGYTF.

The gene calls are TRBV30 and TRBJ1-4, with 8 positions matching TRBD1. The germline CDR1 and CDR2 sequences are GTSNPN and SVGIG (reference sequence). Trimming took 1 base from V and 8 from J; bases not matched to a gene: 9. CDR3 length equals 15 residues. In DNA, the CDR3 is TGTGCCTGGAGTGCCCCCGGGACAGGAGGGGAAAAACTGTTTTTT. Encoded protein: CAWSAPGTGGEKLFF.

The V call is TRBV28, the J call TRBJ2-7; no reliable D call. The V end lost 3 bases, the J end lost 5 bases, and 5 bases lay between the germline ends. CDR3 length equals 11 residues. Germline V gene sequence: CDR1 MDHEN, CDR2 SYDVKM. This CDR3 reads CASSFSDEQYF. CDR3 in DNA: TGTGCCAGCAGTTTTTCTGACGAGCAGTACTTC.

The chain employs TRBV11-3 and TRBJ1-6; a weak D match, TRBD1 (6 bases). Germline V lookup: CDR1 SGHNT, CDR2 YENEEA. The CDR3 loop spans 17 amino acids. V lost 5 bases, J lost 8 bases, and 22 bases lay in between. The CDR3 DNA follows: TGTGCCAGCAGCCCAATGGGAGGGGACACAGTCGATTCACCCCTCCACTTT. Translating it yields CASSPMGGDTVDSPLHF.

The chain recombines TRBV6-5 with TRBJ1-5; TRBD1 might be the D (6 bases). Trimming pared 7 bases from V and 6 bases from J, leaving 13 bases between. The CDR3 has 13 amino acids. Germline CDR1 MNHEY, CDR2 SVGAGI. CDR3 coding DNA: TGTGCCAGCAACCCAGGGGAGGGTCAGCCCCAGCATTTT. Protein product: CASNPGEGQPQHF.

The chain employs TRBV7-8 and TRBJ1-6, with D tentatively TRBD1 (6 bases). Trimming cost V 4 bases and J 0 bases, with 16 bases left between them. Germline CDR1 and CDR2: SGHVS and FQNEAQ. The CDR3 consists of 18 residues. CDR3 nucleotides: TGTGCCAGCAGCTGGGGACACGTAGTAAGCTCCTATAATTCACCCCTCCACTTT. This codes for CASSWGHVVSSYNSPLHF.

V and J are TRBV13 and TRBJ2-5; D uncertain. Germline V gene lookup returns CDR1 PRHDT and CDR2 FYEKMQ (reference sequence). The CDR3 runs to 16 residues. V dropped 0 bases and J dropped 0 bases, with 11 bases sitting between them. The chain's CDR3 is CASSLGWSPNQETQYF. CDR3 coding DNA: TGTGCCAGCAGCTTAGGGTGGAGCCCTAACCAAGAGACCCAGTACTTC.

The chain has TRBV7-8 and TRBJ2-3; D uncertain. Germline V gives CDR1 SGHVS, CDR2 FQNEAQ. Between the trimmed V and J ends, which lost 4 bases and 4 bases, there was a span of 3 bases. The CDR3 is 11 residues long. The CDR3 DNA sequence: TGTGCCAGCAGCTCATCAGATACGCAGTATTTT. Translation gives CASSSSDTQYF.

The genes are TRBV6-6 and TRBJ2-2; D is unresolved. There are 16 residues in the CDR3. CDR1 and CDR2 from the germline V gene are MNHNY and SVGAGI (reference sequence). The V end lost 6 bases, the J end lost 0 bases, and 14 bases lay between the germline ends. The CDR3 loop reads CASSSARLTNTGELFF. DNA of the CDR3: TGTGCCAGCAGCTCTGCGCGACTCACGAACACCGGGGAGCTGTTTTTT.

The rearrangement uses TRBV7-7 and TRBJ2-5, with D perhaps matching TRBD2 (6 bases). The ends were cut back, 4 bases at V and 5 bases at J, with 17 bases in the middle. CDR3 size: 15 residues. Germline V gene sequence: CDR1 SSHAT, CDR2 FNYEAQ (reference sequence). DNA for the CDR3: TGTGCCAGCAGCTACGGGACCCAGGGAGGTGAGACCCAGTACTTC. This encodes CASSYGTQGGETQYF. Looking up the rest from reference TRBV7-7 and TRBJ2-5 gives the full variable domain: GAGVSQSPRYKVTKRGQDVTLRCDPISSHATLYWYQQALGQGPEFLTYFNYEAQPDKSGLPSDRFSAERPEGSISTLTIQRTEQRDSAMYRCASSYGTQGGETQYFGPGTRLLVL.

The chain couples TRBV7-6 to TRBJ1-3; no definite D call. Per the germline V gene, CDR1 is SGHVS and CDR2 is FNYEAQ. CDR3 length: 15 residues. V was trimmed by 2 bases and J by 3 bases, leaving 11 bases between them. In DNA form, the CDR3 reads TGTGCCAGCAGCTTAAACGGAGCCAGTGGAAACACCATATATTTT. Translated: CASSLNGASGNTIYF.

The V call is TRBV19, the J call TRBJ2-7; 7 bases are a match to TRBD1. In germline, CDR1 is LNHDA, CDR2 SQIVND (reference sequence). The V segment lost 7 bases and the J segment 4 bases; nucleotides outside the gene matches: 7. The CDR3 has 13 amino acids. CDR3 region: CASTPGGMYEQYF. The CDR3 DNA is TGTGCCAGTACCCCAGGGGGAATGTACGAGCAGTACTTC.

This chain joins TRBV5-4 and TRBJ1-2, with 8 bases identical to TRBD1. V lost 0 bases and J lost 4; bases outside the gene matches: 2. Germline CDR1 and CDR2: SGHNT and YYREEE (reference sequence). There are 14 residues in the CDR3. The CDR3 nucleotides are TGTGCCAGCAGCTTGGAAGACAGGGGCTATGGCTACACCTTC. Translated: CASSLEDRGYGYTF.

The chain is built from TRBV15 and TRBJ2-5; TRBD2 might be the D (7 bases). CDR1 is LNHNV, CDR2 YYDKDF, per germline (reference sequence). This CDR3 is built from 11 residues. The V gene lost 7 bases and the J gene lost 5 bases, with 8 bases spanning the gap. CDR3 DNA sequence: TGTGCCACCAAGGGGGGGGAGACCCAGTACTTC. This codes for CATKGGETQYF.

The rearrangement links TRBV28 to TRBJ1-2, with D possibly matching TRBD1 (5 bases). CDR1 and CDR2 (germline): MDHEN, SYDVKM. Trimming cost V 5 bases and J 6 bases, with 13 bases left between them. The CDR3 runs 13 residues. Written as DNA, the CDR3 is TGTGCCAGCAGTAATAAGGGGCGCGATGGCTACACCTTC. It specifies CASSNKGRDGYTF.

The rearrangement links TRBV7-9 to TRBJ2-5; TRBD2 is a possible D gene (6 bases). Trimming took 3 bases from V and 4 from J, leaving 9 bases between them. Germline V lookup: CDR1 SEHNR, CDR2 FQNEAQ (reference sequence). This CDR3 comprises 13 residues. CDR3 sequence: CASSFPEGETQYF. The CDR3 nucleotides are TGTGCCAGCAGCTTTCCGGAGGGAGAGACCCAGTACTTC.

V and J are TRBV12-5 and TRBJ2-5; no clear D. Germline V gene data show CDR1 as LGHNT and CDR2 as FRNRAP. The CDR3 covers 15 residues. The V and J ends lost 6 bases and 4 bases respectively, with 18 bases between them. CDR3: CASGRPGDGSETQYF. The DNA of the CDR3 is TGTGCTAGTGGCCGACCCGGTGACGGGTCAGAGACCCAGTACTTC.

This chain uses TRBV19 with TRBJ2-1; maybe TRBD1 (6 bases). The ends were cut back, 5 bases at V and 1 base at J, with 15 bases in the middle. Germline values: CDR1 LNHDA, CDR2 SQIVND (reference sequence). The CDR3 has 16 amino acids. CDR3 sequence reads: CASSGRTGISYNEQFF. Written as DNA, the CDR3 is TGTGCCAGTAGTGGAAGAACAGGGATTTCCTACAATGAGCAGTTCTTC. Combining the CDR3 with reference TRBV19 and TRBJ2-1 gives the whole variable domain DGGITQSPKYLFRKEGQNVTLSCEQNLNHDAMYWYRQDPGQGLRLIYYSQIVNDFQKGDIAEGYSVSREKKESFPLTVTSAQKNPTAFYLCASSGRTGISYNEQFFGPGTRLTVL.

This rearrangement joins TRBV11-3 to TRBJ2-3, with a weak D call TRBD2 (5 bases). The CDR3 is made up of 13 amino acids. Germline V lookup: CDR1 SGHNT, CDR2 YENEEA. V lost 4 bases and J 8 bases, leaving 13 bases between the germline ends. The chain's CDR3 is CASSSQRTGTQYF. The CDR3 coding sequence is TGTGCCAGCAGCTCCCAGCGGACCGGTACGCAGTATTTT.

The chain links TRBV19 to TRBJ1-4; 9 bases match TRBD1. Germline lookup yields CDR1 LNHDA and CDR2 SQIVND (reference sequence). The CDR3 covers 13 residues. V was clipped by 6 bases and J by 7 bases; unmatched bases: 3. CDR3 sequence reads: CASSRDRVEKLFF. CDR3 DNA sequence: TGTGCCAGTAGCCGGGACAGGGTTGAAAAACTGTTTTTT.

The chain links TRBV6-1 to TRBJ1-2, with D possibly TRBD1 on 6 matching bases. The germline gives CDR1 MNHNS, CDR2 SASEGT. The V gene lost 9 bases and the J gene lost 6 bases, with 11 bases spanning the gap. The CDR3 runs to 11 residues. The CDR3 protein is CASQTGDGYTF. The CDR3 DNA follows: TGTGCCAGTCAGACAGGTGATGGCTACACCTTC.

Only one count was recorded for this clone. The chain combines TRBV30 with TRBJ2-1, with TRBD2 identical over 10 bases. The CDR3 has 13 amino acids. Germline loops: CDR1 GTSNPN, CDR2 SVGIG (reference sequence). With 5 bases clipped from V and 6 bases from J, the junction kept 4 bases outside the gene matches. The CDR3 DNA is TGTGCCTGGGTAGCGGGGGGACTCAATGAGCAGTTCTTC. Protein product: CAWVAGGLNEQFF.